This is a list of T cell receptor beta chains from one sample in a study of CD8 T cells in Susac syndrome. TCRdb ran MiXCR on the immunoSEQ multiplex PCR reads and lists one entry per CDR3 protein. This table holds roughly 200,000 distinct CDR3 sequences, about 95% found once. Sequenced sample: CD4+ T cells from PBMCs. The receptors were sampled from a human donor in good health. Both conserved end residues are part of each CDR3. A D gene is named only where the DNA matches it firmly. The size of a clone is reported for some rows only, either as once, few or many, or as a class for expanded clones.

>NA|TRBJ2-1|TRBV20-1|NA
CSAASSIDHDEQFF
TGCAGTGCTGCATCTAGTATTGATCACGATGAGCAGTTCTTC
>TRBD2|TRBJ2-7|TRBV30|NA
CAWSVRASGNSEQYF
TGTGCCTGGAGTGTAAGGGCTAGCGGGAATAGCGAGCAGTACTTC
>TRBD2|TRBJ2-5|TRBV6-6|NA
CASSLAAGGKETQYF
TGTGCCAGCAGTTTGGCCGCGGGGGGAAAGGAGACCCAGTACTTC
>NA|TRBJ2-3|TRBV2|NA
CASGKGATHMKDTQYF
TGTGCCAGCGGGAAAGGGGCCACCCATATGAAAGATACGCAGTATTTT
>TRBD2|TRBJ2-1|TRBV20-1|once
CSARGLADGGQFF
TGCAGTGCTAGAGGACTAGCAGACGGTGGGCAGTTCTTC
>NA|TRBJ2-1|TRBV29-1|NA
CSVGGGQDEQFF
TGCAGCGTTGGAGGAGGCCAAGATGAGCAGTTCTTC
>NA|TRBJ1-1|TRBV28|NA
CASSRDFGNTEAFF
TGTGCCAGCAGTAGGGATTTCGGGAACACTGAAGCTTTCTTT
>TRBD2|TRBJ2-1|TRBV24-1|NA
CATSDSGLADNNEQFF
TGTGCCACCAGTGATTCAGGACTAGCGGATAACAATGAGCAGTTCTTC
>NA|TRBJ2-3|TRBV4-3|NA
CASSQDSGNEDTQYF
TGCGCCAGCAGCCAAGATTCGGGGAATGAGGATACGCAGTATTTT
>NA|TRBJ1-5|TRBV7-2|NA
CASSLELDSHQHF
TGTGCCAGCAGCTTAGAATTGGACAGTCACCAGCATTTT
>TRBD2|TRBJ2-1|TRBV4-3|NA
CASSQDLALAGGWEQFF
TGCGCCAGCAGCCAAGATTTGGCATTAGCGGGAGGCTGGGAGCAGTTCTTC
>TRBD2|TRBJ2-7|TRBV13|NA
CASSLGPDGGYEQYF
TGTGCCAGCAGCTTAGGCCCTGACGGGGGGTACGAGCAGTACTTC
>NA|TRBJ2-1|TRBV20-1|NA
CSARTSPDNEQFF
TGCAGTGCTAGAACCTCCCCCGACAATGAGCAGTTCTTC
>TRBD2|TRBJ2-7|TRBV20-1|NA
CSARDWTRTYEQYF
TGCAGTGCTAGAGACTGGACTAGAACCTACGAGCAGTACTTC
>NA|TRBJ1-5|TRBV20-1|once
CSARPESQPQHF
TGCAGTGCTAGGCCAGAATCTCAGCCCCAGCATTTT
>NA|TRBJ2-5|TRBV12-3/TRBV12-4|NA
CASSFPDQETQYF
TGTGCCAGCAGTTTCCCCGATCAAGAGACCCAGTACTTC
>NA|TRBJ2-7|TRBV19|NA
CASSGYRSGRYEQYF
TGTGCCAGTAGTGGATACAGGTCGGGACGATACGAGCAGTACTTC
>NA|TRBJ1-1|TRBV28|NA
CASSAGGTEAFF
TGTGCCAGCAGTGCAGGAGGCACTGAAGCTTTCTTT
>NA|TRBJ2-7|TRBV7-2|NA
CASSFGTVEPEQYF
TGTGCCAGCAGCTTCGGGACTGTTGAACCCGAGCAGTACTTC
>TRBD2|TRBJ2-1|TRBV5-4|once
CASSLSAGGLSSYNEQFF
TGTGCCAGCAGCTTGTCAGCGGGAGGGCTTAGCTCCTACAATGAGCAGTTCTTC
>NA|TRBJ1-4|TRBV3-1|NA
CASSPSRDVEKLFF
TGTGCCAGCAGCCCATCCAGGGACGTTGAAAAACTGTTTTTT
>NA|TRBJ2-7|TRBV4-3|NA
CASSQDAQGTTLSYEQYF
TGCGCCAGCAGCCAAGACGCACAGGGAACAACCCTCTCCTACGAGCAGTACTTC
>TRBD2|TRBJ2-1|TRBV30|NA
CAWSVFRSGTSDEQFF
TGTGCCTGGAGTGTCTTCCGGAGCGGGACGTCTGATGAGCAGTTCTTC
>TRBD1|TRBJ1-2|TRBV2|NA
CASSGQGPYGYTF
TGTGCCAGCAGCGGACAGGGTCCCTATGGCTACACCTTC
>NA|TRBJ2-4|TRBV28|NA
CASSFRRGGDIQYF
TGTGCCAGCAGTTTCCGCAGGGGTGGGGACATTCAGTACTTC
>NA|TRBJ1-5|TRBV30|NA
CAWSRDGLTIAGQPQHF
TGTGCCTGGAGCCGGGACGGGTTGACCATTGCGGGCCAGCCCCAGCATTTT
>NA|TRBJ1-2|TRBV6-4|once
CASSDSQGMYGYTF
TGTGCCAGCAGTGACTCTCAGGGGATGTATGGCTACACCTTC
>TRBD2|TRBJ2-1|TRBV20-1|NA
CSARVAGLRNSYNEQFF
TGCAGTGCTAGGGTAGCGGGACTTCGGAACTCCTACAATGAGCAGTTCTTC
>NA|TRBJ2-5|TRBV4-2|NA
CASSQDGRTQETQYF
TGTGCCAGCAGCCAAGATGGACGGACCCAAGAGACCCAGTACTTC
>NA|TRBJ2-1|TRBV7-9|NA
CASSLALSSGGVQFF
TGTGCCAGCAGCTTAGCGTTGTCTTCCGGCGGGGTGCAGTTCTTC
>NA|TRBJ1-1|TRBV29-1|NA
CSVQQGMNTEAFF
TGCAGCGTTCAGCAGGGTATGAACACTGAAGCTTTCTTT
>NA|TRBJ2-4|TRBV3-1|NA
CASSPHREGIQYF
TGTGCCAGCAGCCCCCACAGGGAGGGCATTCAGTACTTC
>NA|TRBJ2-7|TRBV30|NA
CAWSVELWISEQYF
TGTGCCTGGAGTGTTGAACTTTGGATTTCCGAGCAGTACTTC
>NA|TRBJ2-1|TRBV14|NA
CASSRMIAYNEQFF
TGTGCCAGCAGCCGGATGATAGCCTACAATGAGCAGTTCTTC
>NA|TRBJ1-2|TRBV12-3/TRBV12-4|NA
CASSPAGRDNGYTF
TGTGCCAGCAGTCCGGCGGGCAGGGATAATGGCTACACCTTC
>NA|TRBJ2-7|TRBV29-1|NA
CSVEQGSTYEQYF
TGCAGCGTTGAGCAGGGAAGTACCTACGAGCAGTACTTC
>NA|TRBJ2-2|TRBV12-3/TRBV12-4|NA
CASRMGDTGELFF
TGTGCCAGCAGGATGGGGGACACCGGGGAGCTGTTTTTT
>TRBD2|TRBJ2-5|TRBV2|NA
CASSATSVTETQYF
TGTGCCAGCAGCGCGACTAGCGTCACGGAGACCCAGTACTTC
>TRBD1|TRBJ2-2|TRBV4-3|NA
CASSQDWTGDTGELFF
TGCGCCAGCAGCCAAGATTGGACAGGGGACACCGGGGAGCTGTTTTTT
>NA|TRBJ2-7|TRBV28|NA
CASTHSYEQYF
TGTGCCAGCACTCACTCCTACGAGCAGTACTTC
>NA|TRBJ2-3|TRBV12-5|NA
CASGSWDTYTDTQYF
TGTGCTAGTGGTTCGTGGGACACCTACACAGATACGCAGTATTTT
>NA|TRBJ2-1|TRBV20-1|once
CSAMVYTNEQFF
TGCAGTGCTATGGTCTATACGAATGAGCAGTTCTTC
>NA|TRBJ2-7|TRBV29-1|NA
CSVEKFGGSSYEQYF
TGCAGCGTTGAAAAGTTCGGCGGGTCCTCCTACGAGCAGTACTTC
>NA|TRBJ2-3|TRBV27|once
CASSLFVSTDTQYF
TGTGCCAGCAGTTTATTTGTCAGCACAGATACGCAGTATTTT
>TRBD2|TRBJ2-1|TRBV27|NA
CASSPPREGEQFF
TGTGCCAGCAGTCCCCCCAGGGAGGGTGAGCAGTTCTTC
>NA|TRBJ1-4|TRBV29-1|NA
CSVDSLGQGTRAKLFF
TGCAGCGTTGATTCGTTAGGGCAGGGGACGCGGGCAAAACTGTTTTTT
>NA|TRBJ1-1|TRBV29-1|once
CSVRRQEDTEAFF
TGCAGCGTTAGAAGACAGGAGGACACTGAAGCTTTCTTT
>NA|TRBJ2-7|TRBV11-2|NA
CASSSFENEQYF
TGTGCCAGCAGCTCCTTTGAAAACGAGCAGTACTTC
>TRBD1|TRBJ1-5|TRBV30|NA
CAWSRTGDQPQHF
TGTGCCTGGAGCCGGACAGGGGATCAGCCCCAGCATTTT
>NA|TRBJ2-2|TRBV6-6|NA
CASTTGRGNTGELFF
TGTGCCAGCACCACGGGCAGGGGAAACACCGGGGAGCTGTTTTTT
>NA|TRBJ2-3|TRBV28|NA
CASSPLPGATDTQYF
TGTGCCAGCAGTCCCCTTCCAGGGGCCACAGATACGCAGTATTTT